This T cell receptor beta chain was retrieved from a study of cytomegalovirus exposure and HLA in healthy donors. V shed 0 bases and J shed 4 bases, with 17 bases lying between them. The germline V gene has CDR1 SGDLS and CDR2 YYNGEE. CDR3 length equals 17 residues. 60 Vbeta and 13 Jbeta primers were used in PCR. Assay used: immunoSEQ multiplex PCR; TCRdb lists only in-frame clones, some missing. This repertoire shows a few hundred thousand clones, roughly 85% found once; its top ten account for roughly 2%. The source material was PBMCs. J is TRBJ1-3 and V is TRBV9; D may be TRBD1 (6 bases). This clonotype was sampled from a man in his late teens or twenties in good health and CMV-seronegative. Here the CDR3 reads CASSVGLTGEEGNTIYF. The CDR3 bases are TGTGCCAGCAGCGTAGGATTGACAGGAGAAGAGGGAAACACCATATATTTT.